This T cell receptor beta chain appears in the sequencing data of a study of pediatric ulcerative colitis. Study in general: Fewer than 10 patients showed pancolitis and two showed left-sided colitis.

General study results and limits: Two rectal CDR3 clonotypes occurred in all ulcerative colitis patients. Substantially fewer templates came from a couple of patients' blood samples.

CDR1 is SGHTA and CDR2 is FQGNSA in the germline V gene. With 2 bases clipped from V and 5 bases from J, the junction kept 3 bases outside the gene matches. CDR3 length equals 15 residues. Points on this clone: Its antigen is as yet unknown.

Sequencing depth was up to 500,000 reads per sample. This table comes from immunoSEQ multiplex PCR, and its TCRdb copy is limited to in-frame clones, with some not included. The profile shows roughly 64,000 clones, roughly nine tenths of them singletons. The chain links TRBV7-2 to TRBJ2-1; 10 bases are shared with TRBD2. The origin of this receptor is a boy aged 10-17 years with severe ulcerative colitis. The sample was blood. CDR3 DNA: TGTGCCAGCAGCTTACTAGCGGGAGCCAACAATGAGCAGTTCTTC. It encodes CASSLLAGANNEQFF.